These 18 T cell receptor beta chains were sequenced from one sample in a study of blood T cell repertoires in COVID-19. Sequencing used immunoSEQ multiplex PCR; TCRdb keeps in-frame clones, though not all of them. The table records 150,000 to 200,000 clones, approximately 91% of them present only once. Sequenced material: peripheral blood. The source of these receptors is a man in his 70s with active or convalescent COVID-19.

V usage is TRBV5-4 and J usage is TRBJ1-2; a possible D gene is TRBD1 (5 bases). CDR1 is SGHNT and CDR2 is YYREEE in the germline V gene (reference sequence). The CDR3 has 15 amino acids. V was trimmed by 4 bases and J by 1 base, leaving 14 bases between them. In DNA, the CDR3 is TGTGCCAGCAGCCCGCTGGGGGGGTATAACTATGGCTACACCTTC. This gives the protein CASSPLGGYNYGYTF.

The rearrangement links TRBV10-2 to TRBJ2-1; 9 bases are shared with TRBD2. CDR1 is WSHSY, CDR2 SAAADI, per germline. The V gene end was trimmed by 1 base and the J gene end by 6 bases; junction bases not matched to a gene: 13. The CDR3 is 18 amino acids. The CDR3 DNA sequence: TGCGCCAGCAGTGAGTTTGGGGCTAGCGGGATTATTTTCAATGAGCAGTTCTTC. This codes for CASSEFGASGIIFNEQFF.

V usage is TRBV6-7 and J usage is TRBJ1-5; perhaps TRBD1 as D (6 bases). Being an ORF, TRBV6-7 has a function that is uncertain. V gave up 4 bases and J gave up 7 bases, with 17 bases separating them. There are 15 residues in the CDR3. The CDR3 loop reads CASSWPRGGTQPQHF. The DNA of the CDR3 is TGTGCCAGCAGTTGGCCACGGGGGGGCACCCAGCCCCAGCATTTT.

The rearrangement joins TRBV15 to TRBJ2-3; 11 positions agree with TRBD2. The CDR3 runs to 16 residues. In germline, CDR1 is LNHNV, CDR2 YYDKDF (reference sequence). Losses at the gene ends were 4 bases for V and 1 base for J; bases not matched to a gene: 4. CDR3 nucleotides: TGTGCCACCAGCATTGCTAGCGGGGGGCGCACAGATACGCAGTATTTT. This codes for CATSIASGGRTDTQYF.

This clone was picked up one time. The chain employs TRBV6-5 and TRBJ2-2, with D possibly matching TRBD2 (5 bases). Germline-derived CDR1 and CDR2 are MNHEY and SVGAGI. This CDR3 has 13 amino acids. Trimming cost V 2 bases and J 5 bases, with 6 bases left between them. CDR3 nucleotides: TGTGCCAGCAGTTACCGGGAAACCGGGGAGCTGTTTTTT. Amino acids: CASSYRETGELFF.

The chain has TRBV7-6 and TRBJ2-5; a possible D gene is TRBD1 (6 bases). V lost 3 bases, J lost 5 bases, and 19 bases lay in between. This CDR3 is 16 amino acids long. Germline V gene lookup returns CDR1 SGHVS and CDR2 FNYEAQ. The CDR3 coding sequence is TGTGCCAGCAGCTTGCAAGTCAGGGGTTCACGGGAGACCCAGTACTTC. Translation: CASSLQVRGSRETQYF.

The gene calls are TRBV9 and TRBJ2-2; maybe TRBD1 (5 bases). V lost 2 bases and J 5 bases, leaving 13 bases between the germline ends. CDR3 size: 15 residues. The germline V gene has CDR1 SGDLS and CDR2 YYNGEE. CDR3: CASSVQGFYTGELFF. In DNA, the CDR3 is TGTGCCAGCAGCGTCCAGGGTTTTTATACCGGGGAGCTGTTTTTT.

The CDR3 region is CASSIQTHPIDYGYTF. Here the CDR3 DNA reads TGTGCCAGTTCGATACAGACCCACCCTATCGACTATGGCTACACCTTC. V and J are TRBV19 and TRBJ1-2; D gene uncertain. The CDR3 contains 16 residues. Trimming shortened V by 8 bases and J by 3 bases, and 22 bases separated the two germline ends. Germline CDR1 reads LNHDA; CDR2 reads SQIVND (reference sequence).

The chain recombines TRBV24-1 with TRBJ1-2, with a weak D call TRBD1 (5 bases). Trimming removed 1 base at V and 8 bases at J, with 10 bases between. Germline loops: CDR1 KGHDR, CDR2 SFDVKD. There are 13 residues in the CDR3. CDR3 DNA: TGTGCCACCAGTGATTTCTCGGGGGGAGGCTACACCTTC. This translates into CATSDFSGGGYTF.

The rearrangement joins TRBV10-3 to TRBJ1-6; D is perhaps TRBD1 (6 bases). CDR3 length: 14 residues. The germline V and J ends were trimmed by 3 bases and 8 bases, with 11 bases remaining between them. Germline V gene data show CDR1 as ENHRY and CDR2 as SYGVKD. This CDR3 is CAISDTGLDSPLHF. The CDR3 DNA is TGTGCCATCAGTGATACAGGGTTAGATTCACCCCTCCACTTT.

The chain employs TRBV19 and TRBJ2-2; TRBD2 agrees at 15 bases. V shed 2 bases, J shed 4 bases, and the junction held 8 bases outside the gene matches. There are 19 residues in the CDR3. Looked up from germline, CDR1 is LNHDA and CDR2 is SQIVND (reference sequence). The CDR3 DNA follows: TGTGCCAGTAGTATAAGAGGACTAGCGGGAGGGCCTGGCACCGGGGAGCTGTTTTTT. Its translation is CASSIRGLAGGPGTGELFF.

The chain is built from TRBV4-3 and TRBJ1-2, with a tentative D call TRBD1 (5 bases). The CDR3 sequence is 17 residues long. V was clipped by 1 base and J by 7 bases, with 22 bases between them. Germline V gene data show CDR1 as LGHNA and CDR2 as YSLEER. CDR3 sequence: CASSQGSPSLGALGYTF. The CDR3 DNA reads TGCGCCAGCAGCCAAGGTAGTCCGTCTTTAGGGGCGCTTGGCTACACCTTC.

This clone was detected once. The genes are TRBV7-6 and TRBJ2-5; 9 bases line up with TRBD2. V gave up 0 bases and J gave up 3 bases; unmatched junction bases: 8. Germline V gene data show CDR1 as SGHVS and CDR2 as FNYEAQ. The CDR3 contains 17 residues. CDR3 sequence: CASSLAIAGGKKETQYF. DNA for the CDR3: TGTGCCAGCAGCTTAGCGATTGCGGGGGGGAAAAAAGAGACCCAGTACTTC.

This chain links TRBV28 with TRBJ2-3, with 7 bases that match TRBD1. In germline, CDR1 is MDHEN, CDR2 SYDVKM. The junction had 15 bases not matched to a gene; V was cut back by 4 bases and J by 5 bases. The length of the CDR3 is 17 residues. CDR3 sequence reads: CASSWLGRGLGKDTQYF. As DNA, the CDR3 is TGTGCCAGCAGTTGGTTGGGTAGGGGGCTAGGAAAAGATACGCAGTATTTT.

The chain links TRBV19 to TRBJ2-3, with 9 bases fitting TRBD2. The ends lost 6 bases at V and 1 base at J; junction bases unmatched: 2. Germline V CDR1 and CDR2: LNHDA, SQIVND (reference sequence). The CDR3 is 14 residues long. CDR3 coding DNA: TGTGCCAGTAGGACTAGCGGAGGCACAGATACGCAGTATTTT. Its protein product is CASRTSGGTDTQYF. The full variable domain, completed using reference TRBV19 and TRBJ2-3, is DGGITQSPKYLFRKEGQNVTLSCEQNLNHDAMYWYRQDPGQGLRLIYYSQIVNDFQKGDIAEGYSVSREKKESFPLTVTSAQKNPTAFYLCASRTSGGTDTQYFGPGTRLTVL.

This clone was seen a few times. This chain joins TRBV10-3 and TRBJ1-6; possibly TRBD1 for D (5 bases). V was cut by 4 bases and J by 7 bases, with 11 bases left in between. Per the germline V gene, CDR1 is ENHRY and CDR2 is SYGVKD. There are 14 residues in the CDR3. In nucleotides, the CDR3 is TGTGCCATCAGTGGGGGCAGGGTAAATTCACCCCTCCACTTT. Translating gives CAISGGRVNSPLHF.

The chain couples TRBV15 to TRBJ2-7; D is perhaps TRBD1 (6 bases). Germline loops: CDR1 LNHNV, CDR2 YYDKDF (reference sequence). The V and J ends lost 3 bases and 5 bases respectively, with 11 bases between them. This CDR3 contains 13 residues. The CDR3 DNA reads TGTGCCACCAGCAGTGGGAACAGGGACGAGCAGTACTTC. The encoded protein is CATSSGNRDEQYF.

With respect to this clone: Additional DNA sequences in this sample encode the identical CDR3. The chain carries TRBV5-1 and TRBJ2-5, with 10 positions matching TRBD1. Germline values: CDR1 SGHRS, CDR2 YFSETQ. V was clipped by 0 bases and J by 4 bases; unmatched bases: 3. The length of the CDR3 is 15 residues. CDR3 sequence reads: CASSLGQGAGETQYF. DNA for the CDR3: TGCGCCAGCAGCTTGGGACAGGGGGCAGGAGAGACCCAGTACTTC.